This is a list of T cell receptor beta chains from one sample in a study of regulatory T cells in long-lasting Graves disease. One entry per CDR3 protein, called by TCRdb with MiXCR from the multiplex PCR reads. The sample gives 360,000 or so distinct CDR3 sequences, more than 20% of which show up once; under 35% is in the top ten. This sample comprised peripheral blood mononuclear cells (PBMCs), obtained when the disease was refractory, from a patient treated with antithyroid drugs. The receptor set was obtained from a woman in her thirties or forties with Graves disease. Both conserved end residues are part of each CDR3. D genes are given only for firm matches. Expanded clones are given a class, and other clones once, few, many or no size at all.

TGTGCCTGGAGTGGGACTAGCCGTCAAGAGACCCAGTACTTC	CAWSGTSRQETQYF	TRBJ2-5	TRBV30	.	TRBD2
TGTGCCAGCAGCGCCGCGGGTCTTCGGTATAGCACGTTCTTC	CASSAAGLRYSTFF	TRBJ2-1	TRBV7-2	.	.
TGTGCCAGCTCACACCAACCGGGAGAGTGGAACATTCAGTACTTC	CASSHQPGEWNIQYF	TRBJ2-4	TRBV18	.	.
TGTGCCAGCAGGAGAACCGGGACAGGGCACACCGGGGAGCTGTTTTTT	CASRRTGTGHTGELFF	TRBJ2-2	TRBV27	.	TRBD1
TGTGCCAGCAGTTTTTGGGCAGGGAGCACAGATACGCAGTATTTT	CASSFWAGSTDTQYF	TRBJ2-3	TRBV12-3/TRBV12-4	.	.
TGTGCCAGCAGACCGCAGGGTGGAGAGACCCAGTACTTC	CASRPQGGETQYF	TRBJ2-5	TRBV6-1	few	.
TGTGCCAGCAGCCGTTCTAGCGGGAGCACCTACGAGCAGTACTTC	CASSRSSGSTYEQYF	TRBJ2-7	TRBV14	few	TRBD2
TGTGCCAGCAGTCCAAGTAGGGGGGGCGGGTTAGTAACGCCGCAGTTCTTC	CASSPSRGGGLVTPQFF	TRBJ2-1	TRBV27	.	.
TGTGCCAGCAGTAGTAGTTGGTACGAGCAGTACTTC	CASSSSWYEQYF	TRBJ2-7	TRBV28	many	.
TGTGCCAGCAGCTTATCTAATAGCGGGGAGCTGTTTTTT	CASSLSNSGELFF	TRBJ2-2	TRBV7-9	few	.
TGTGCCAGCAGTTTATGGAACCCCCGGTACAGGGGTGGAAGCAATCAGCCCCAGCATTTT	CASSLWNPRYRGGSNQPQHF	TRBJ1-5	TRBV28	few	TRBD1
TGTGCCAGCAGCTTAGGAGGGACAGTTGATGGCTACACCTTC	CASSLGGTVDGYTF	TRBJ1-2	TRBV7-9	few	TRBD1
TGTGCCAGCAGCTTAGAGGTAGGGATAGCGGGATCGTACGAGCAGTACTTC	CASSLEVGIAGSYEQYF	TRBJ2-7	TRBV11-2	.	TRBD2
TGTGCCATCAGTGAGTTAGCGGATACGCAGTATTTT	CAISELADTQYF	TRBJ2-3	TRBV10-3	once	.
TGTGCCAGCAGCTTTGAAGGGAGTAACACTGAAGCTTTCTTT	CASSFEGSNTEAFF	TRBJ1-1	TRBV5-5	.	.
TGCGCCAGCAGCCCATCCGGGACAGGGAACTATGGCTACACCTTC	CASSPSGTGNYGYTF	TRBJ1-2	TRBV5-1	many	TRBD1
TGTGCCAGCAGTCCAGGGCCCGGCTACACCTTC	CASSPGPGYTF	TRBJ1-2	TRBV6-1	.	.
TGTGCCAGCAGTTTAGGAGGGCCCCTAGGCGAGCAGTACTTC	CASSLGGPLGEQYF	TRBJ2-7	TRBV28	many	.
TGCAGTGCTAGAGTCCGGACGGGGGCTTCTGATAGCAATCAGCCCCAGCATTTT	CSARVRTGASDSNQPQHF	TRBJ1-5	TRBV20-1	.	.
TGTGCCATCAGTGAGCAACTAGCGGAAAATGAGCAGTTCTTC	CAISEQLAENEQFF	TRBJ2-1	TRBV10-3	.	TRBD2
TGTGCCAGTCAAGTCGGAGGATTGGAGACCCAGTACTTC	CASQVGGLETQYF	TRBJ2-5	TRBV28	many	.
TGCAGTGCTAGTTCAGGGGACAACTATTTTGGCTACACCTTC	CSASSGDNYFGYTF	TRBJ1-2	TRBV20-1	many	.
TGTGCCAGCAGTTCCCGTAAAGGGGGACCCTACGAGCAGTACTTC	CASSSRKGGPYEQYF	TRBJ2-7	TRBV28	many	.
TGTGCCAGCCGCGCGGGCCTTGGGGATGAAAAACTGTTTTTT	CASRAGLGDEKLFF	TRBJ1-4	TRBV6-2/TRBV6-3	few	.
TGTGCCAGCAGTTTCACTAGGGGCTCGACGGGCACTGAAGCTTTCTTT	CASSFTRGSTGTEAFF	TRBJ1-1	TRBV28	many	.
TGTGCCAGCAGTGAAAAGTCGGTGAAACTGTTTTTT	CASSEKSVKLFF	TRBJ1-4	TRBV6-1	.	.
TGTGCCAGCGGCCGACTAGCGGGAGCTTATGAGCAGTTCTTC	CASGRLAGAYEQFF	TRBJ2-1	TRBV27	.	TRBD2
TGTGCCAGCAGTGATGGACTGCGCAATCAGCCCCAGCATTTT	CASSDGLRNQPQHF	TRBJ1-5	TRBV6-1	many	.
TGTGCCAGCAGCCTTCGGACTAGCGGGAGTGTGAGCGGTGAGCAGTTCTTC	CASSLRTSGSVSGEQFF	TRBJ2-1	TRBV11-2	.	TRBD2
TGTGCCAGCAGTTACTCGAAGCCGGGGTCAGGCTACGAGCAGTACTTC	CASSYSKPGSGYEQYF	TRBJ2-7	TRBV6-2/TRBV6-3	many	.
TGTGCCAGCGTAGGGCAGGGTTTAGATCAGCCCCGGCATTTT	CASVGQGLDQPRHF	TRBJ1-5	TRBV6-1	few	.
TGTGCCAGCAGCCAAGAGGGAGGAAACACCATATATTTT	CASSQEGGNTIYF	TRBJ1-3	TRBV3-1	.	.
TGTGCCAGCAGTCGGACAGACGGAAACACCATATATTTT	CASSRTDGNTIYF	TRBJ1-3	TRBV2	.	.
TGTGCCACCAGTGATTTGCGGGGCGGTGGGACCCAGTACTTC	CATSDLRGGGTQYF	TRBJ2-5	TRBV24-1	.	.
TGCAGCGTTGAAAACTGGACTAGCGGGAATACCTACGAGCAGTACTTC	CSVENWTSGNTYEQYF	TRBJ2-7	TRBV29-1	.	TRBD2
TGTGCCAGCAGCTTGGGCCAGATCGGGACGTCGAGAGAGACCCAGTACTTC	CASSLGQIGTSRETQYF	TRBJ2-5	TRBV7-2	many	.
TGCGCCAGCAGCTTGTCACAGCAGATAAATGAGCAGTTCTTC	CASSLSQQINEQFF	TRBJ2-1	TRBV5-1	.	.
TGTGCCAGCAGCCAAGGACTGGGGGCGGATGAAAAACTGTTTTTT	CASSQGLGADEKLFF	TRBJ1-4	TRBV3-1	.	.
TGTGCCAGCAGTGAGGGACGTCTGAGGTGGGCTTTCTTT	CASSEGRLRWAFF	TRBJ1-1	TRBV2	many	.
TGTGCCAGCAGACTAGCGGGAGCGACCGGGGAGCTGTTTTTT	CASRLAGATGELFF	TRBJ2-2	TRBV6-1	many	TRBD2
TGCGCCAGCAGCCCTACCCTACAAGCCAAAAACATTCAGTACTTC	CASSPTLQAKNIQYF	TRBJ2-4	TRBV5-1	many	.
TGTGCCAGCAGTGTTCGTCTAGCGGGATTTGGTGAGACCCAGTACTTC	CASSVRLAGFGETQYF	TRBJ2-5	TRBV6-4	many	TRBD2
TGTGCCAGCAGTTTAAACGCGGGACAGGGCCAGCCCCAGCATTTT	CASSLNAGQGQPQHF	TRBJ1-5	TRBV28	.	TRBD1
TGCAGCGTTGTGTTAAGTGGGGAGCAGTACTTC	CSVVLSGEQYF	TRBJ2-7	TRBV29-1	many	.
TGTGCCAGCAGGGGGAACCCTGGGGCCAACGTCCTGACTTTC	CASRGNPGANVLTF	TRBJ2-6	TRBV5-5	few	.
TGTGCCTGGAGTGTATACGAGGGGTCCCAGTACTTC	CAWSVYEGSQYF	TRBJ2-5	TRBV30	.	.